This T cell receptor beta chain appears in the sequencing data of a study of blood T cell repertoires in COVID-19. The wider study: Sample material is recorded as cDNA or gDNA derived from T cells, B-cell-depleted T cells, or PBMCs.

Trimming removed 1 base from V and 6 bases from J, with 9 bases in between. The CDR3 runs to 14 residues. Germline CDR1 and CDR2: LGHNA and YNFKEQ. Ages ranged from about 18 to 89 years, with residence in approximately 25 US areas. The table came from immunoSEQ multiplex PCR; TCRdb's copy has only in-frame clones and leaves some out. The sample lists a few hundred thousand clones; less than 90% were seen once. The specimen was PBMCs or T cells enriched from blood (not recorded which). This chain joins TRBV4-2 and TRBJ2-2; D is possibly TRBD1 (5 bases). This clonotype was obtained from a woman aged 25 to 39 who had been exposed to COVID-19. Here the CDR3 reads CASSQAMGPGELFF. The CDR3 nucleotides read TGTGCCAGCAGCCAAGCGATGGGGCCCGGGGAGCTGTTTTTT.